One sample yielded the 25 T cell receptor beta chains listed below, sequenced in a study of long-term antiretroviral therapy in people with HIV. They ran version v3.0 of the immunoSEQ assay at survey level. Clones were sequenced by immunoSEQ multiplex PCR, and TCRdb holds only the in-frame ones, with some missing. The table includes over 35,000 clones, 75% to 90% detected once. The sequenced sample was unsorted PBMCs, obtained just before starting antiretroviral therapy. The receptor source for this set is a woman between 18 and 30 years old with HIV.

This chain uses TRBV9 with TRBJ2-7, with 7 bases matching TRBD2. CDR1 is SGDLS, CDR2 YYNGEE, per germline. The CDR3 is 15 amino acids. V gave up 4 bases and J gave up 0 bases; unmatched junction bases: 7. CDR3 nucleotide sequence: TGTGCCAGCAGCCTACGAGCGGGAAGCTCCTACGAGCAGTACTTC. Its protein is CASSLRAGSSYEQYF.

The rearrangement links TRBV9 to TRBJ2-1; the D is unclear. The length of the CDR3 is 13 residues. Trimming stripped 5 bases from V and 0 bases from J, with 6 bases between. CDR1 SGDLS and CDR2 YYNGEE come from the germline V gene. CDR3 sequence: CASREGSYNEQFF. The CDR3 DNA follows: TGTGCCAGCAGGGAAGGCTCCTACAATGAGCAGTTCTTC.

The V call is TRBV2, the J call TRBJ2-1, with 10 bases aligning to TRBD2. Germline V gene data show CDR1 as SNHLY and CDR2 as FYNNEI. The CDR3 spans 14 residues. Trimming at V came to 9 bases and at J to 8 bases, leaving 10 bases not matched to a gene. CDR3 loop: CARSNGLAEDEQFF. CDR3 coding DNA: TGTGCCAGATCGAATGGACTAGCGGAGGATGAGCAGTTCTTC. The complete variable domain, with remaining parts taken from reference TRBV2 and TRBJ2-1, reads EPEVTQTPSHQVTQMGQEVILRCVPISNHLYFYWYRQILGQKVEFLVSFYNNEISEKSEIFDDQFSVERPDGSNFTLKIRSTKLEDSAMYFCARSNGLAEDEQFFGPGTRLTVL.

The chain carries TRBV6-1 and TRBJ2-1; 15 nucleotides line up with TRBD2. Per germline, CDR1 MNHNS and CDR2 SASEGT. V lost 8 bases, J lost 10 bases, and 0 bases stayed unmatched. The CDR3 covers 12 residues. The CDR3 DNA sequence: TGTGCCAGCGGGACTAGCGGGAGGGAGCAGTTCTTC. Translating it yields CASGTSGREQFF.

For the CDR3, the DNA is TGTGCCAGCACCCCTGGCCCCCAGCGGGAGTACAACAATGAGCAGTTCTTC. It specifies CASTPGPQREYNNEQFF. This chain joins TRBV27 and TRBJ2-1; 8 bases are a match to TRBD2. The CDR3 covers 17 residues. The germline gives CDR1 MNHEY, CDR2 SMNVEV (reference sequence). V was pared by 7 bases and J by 5 bases, with 16 bases of the junction left unmatched.

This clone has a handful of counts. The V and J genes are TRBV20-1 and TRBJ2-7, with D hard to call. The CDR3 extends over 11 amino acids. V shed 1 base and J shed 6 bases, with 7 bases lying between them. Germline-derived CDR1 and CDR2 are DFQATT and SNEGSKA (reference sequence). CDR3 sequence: CSARVMAEQYF. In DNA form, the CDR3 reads TGCAGTGCTAGAGTGATGGCCGAGCAGTACTTC.

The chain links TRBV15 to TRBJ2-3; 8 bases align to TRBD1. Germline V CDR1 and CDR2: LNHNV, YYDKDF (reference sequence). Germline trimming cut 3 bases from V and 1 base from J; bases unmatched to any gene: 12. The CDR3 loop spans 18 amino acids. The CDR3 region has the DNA TGTGCCACCAGCAGGGTCTATGACAGGGGCGCAGGCACAGATACGCAGTATTTT. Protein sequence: CATSRVYDRGAGTDTQYF.

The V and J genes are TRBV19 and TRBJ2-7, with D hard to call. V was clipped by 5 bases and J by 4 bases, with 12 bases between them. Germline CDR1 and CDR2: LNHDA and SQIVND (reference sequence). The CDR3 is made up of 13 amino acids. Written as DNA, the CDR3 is TGTGCCAGTAGTGGGCAGGCGCCTTACGAGCAGTACTTC. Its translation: CASSGQAPYEQYF.

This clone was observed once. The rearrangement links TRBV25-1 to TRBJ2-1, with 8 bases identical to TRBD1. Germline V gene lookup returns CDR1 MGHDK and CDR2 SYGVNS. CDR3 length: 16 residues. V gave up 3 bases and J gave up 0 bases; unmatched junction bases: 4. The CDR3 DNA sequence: TGTGCCAGCAGTGAGCCCACAGGGGGCTCCTACAATGAGCAGTTCTTC. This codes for CASSEPTGGSYNEQFF.

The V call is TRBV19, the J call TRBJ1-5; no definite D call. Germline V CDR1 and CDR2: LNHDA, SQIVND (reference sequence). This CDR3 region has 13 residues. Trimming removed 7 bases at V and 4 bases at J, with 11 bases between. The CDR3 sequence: CASTRTQNQPQHF. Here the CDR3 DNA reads TGTGCCAGTACCAGGACTCAAAATCAGCCCCAGCATTTT.

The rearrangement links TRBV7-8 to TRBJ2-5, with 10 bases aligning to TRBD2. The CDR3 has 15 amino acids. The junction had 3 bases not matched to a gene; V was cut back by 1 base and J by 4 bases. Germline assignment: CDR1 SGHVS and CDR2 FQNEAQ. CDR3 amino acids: CASSLEAGGRETQYF. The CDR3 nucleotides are TGTGCCAGCAGCTTAGAAGCGGGAGGGCGAGAGACCCAGTACTTC.

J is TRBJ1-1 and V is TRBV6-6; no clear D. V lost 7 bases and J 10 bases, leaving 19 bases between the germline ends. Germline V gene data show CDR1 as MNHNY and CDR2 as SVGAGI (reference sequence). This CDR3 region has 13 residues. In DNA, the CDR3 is TGTGCCAGCATTTTCGGACGGGTTCACGGAGCTTTCTTT. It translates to CASIFGRVHGAFF.

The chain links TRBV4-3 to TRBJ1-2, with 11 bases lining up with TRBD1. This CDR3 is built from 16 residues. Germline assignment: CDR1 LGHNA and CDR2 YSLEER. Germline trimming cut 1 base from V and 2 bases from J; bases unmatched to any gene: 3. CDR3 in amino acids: CASSQGGQGVNYGYTF. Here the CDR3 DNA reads TGCGCCAGCAGCCAAGGGGGACAGGGGGTCAACTATGGCTACACCTTC.

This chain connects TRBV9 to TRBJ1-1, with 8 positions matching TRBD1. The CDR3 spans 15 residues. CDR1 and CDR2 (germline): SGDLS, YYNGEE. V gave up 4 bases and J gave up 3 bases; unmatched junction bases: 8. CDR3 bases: TGTGCCAGCAGCACCCCCAGGGGGCGGGACACTGAAGCTTTCTTT. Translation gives CASSTPRGRDTEAFF. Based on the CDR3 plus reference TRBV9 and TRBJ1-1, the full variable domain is DSGVTQTPKHLITATGQRVTLRCSPRSGDLSVYWYQQSLDQGLQFLIQYYNGEERAKGNILERFSAQQFPDLHSELNLSSLELGDSALYFCASSTPRGRDTEAFFGQGTRLTVV.

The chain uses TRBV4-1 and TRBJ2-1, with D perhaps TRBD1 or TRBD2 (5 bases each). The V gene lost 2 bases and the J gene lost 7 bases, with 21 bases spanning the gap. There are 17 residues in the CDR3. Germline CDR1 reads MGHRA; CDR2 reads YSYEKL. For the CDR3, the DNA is TGCGCCAGCAGCCAACCCCTCGAGAGGGGATCTAAAAATGAGCAGTTCTTC. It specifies CASSQPLERGSKNEQFF.

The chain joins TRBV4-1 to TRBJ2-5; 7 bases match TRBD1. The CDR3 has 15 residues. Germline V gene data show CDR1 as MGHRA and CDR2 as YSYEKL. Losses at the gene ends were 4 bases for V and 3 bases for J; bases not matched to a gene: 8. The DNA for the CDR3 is TGCGCCAGCAGCCGACCCCCCGGGACAGAAGAGACCCAGTACTTC. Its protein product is CASSRPPGTEETQYF.

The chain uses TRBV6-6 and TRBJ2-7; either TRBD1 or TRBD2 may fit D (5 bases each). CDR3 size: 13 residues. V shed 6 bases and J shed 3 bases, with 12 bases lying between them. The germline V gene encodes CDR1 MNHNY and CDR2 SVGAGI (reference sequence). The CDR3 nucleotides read TGTGCCAGCAGGACAGCGGACGGCTACGAGCAGTACTTC. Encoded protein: CASRTADGYEQYF.

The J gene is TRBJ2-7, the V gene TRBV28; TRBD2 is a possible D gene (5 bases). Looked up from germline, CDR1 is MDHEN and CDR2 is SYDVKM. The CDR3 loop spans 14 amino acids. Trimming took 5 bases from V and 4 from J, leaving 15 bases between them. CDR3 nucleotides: TGTGCCAGCAGTCCCCTAGAGGGTGGGTACGAGCAGTACTTC. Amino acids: CASSPLEGGYEQYF.

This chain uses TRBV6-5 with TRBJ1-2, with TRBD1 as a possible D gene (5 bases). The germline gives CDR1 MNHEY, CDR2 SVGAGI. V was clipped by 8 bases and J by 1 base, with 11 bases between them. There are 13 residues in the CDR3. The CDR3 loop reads CASGAAVNYGYTF. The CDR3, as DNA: TGTGCCAGCGGGGCAGCGGTTAACTATGGCTACACCTTC.

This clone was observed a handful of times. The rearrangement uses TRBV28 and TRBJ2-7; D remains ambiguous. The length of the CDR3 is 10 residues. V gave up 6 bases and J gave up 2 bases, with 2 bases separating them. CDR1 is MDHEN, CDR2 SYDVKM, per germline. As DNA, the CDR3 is TGTGCCAGCAGCACCTACGAGCAGTACTTC. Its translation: CASSTYEQYF.

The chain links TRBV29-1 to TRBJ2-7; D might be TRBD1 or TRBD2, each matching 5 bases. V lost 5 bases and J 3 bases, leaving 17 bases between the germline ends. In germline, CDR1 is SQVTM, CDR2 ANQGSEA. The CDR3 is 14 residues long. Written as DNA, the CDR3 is TGCAGCGTTACTTTAGGGACCAACTTCTACGAGCAGTACTTC. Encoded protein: CSVTLGTNFYEQYF.

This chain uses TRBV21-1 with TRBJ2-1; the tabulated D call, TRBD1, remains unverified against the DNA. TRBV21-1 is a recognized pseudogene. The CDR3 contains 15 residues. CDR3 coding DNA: TGTGCCAGCGGCAGGAGGGACAGAGAGATTAATGAGCAGTTCTTC. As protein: CASGRRDREINEQFF.

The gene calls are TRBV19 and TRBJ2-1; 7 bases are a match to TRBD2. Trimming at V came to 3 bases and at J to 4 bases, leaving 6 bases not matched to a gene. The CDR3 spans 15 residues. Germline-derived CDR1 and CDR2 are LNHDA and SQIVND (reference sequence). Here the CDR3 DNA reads TGTGCCAGTAGTATTGGGCTAGCGGTTTACAATGAGCAGTTCTTC. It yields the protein CASSIGLAVYNEQFF.

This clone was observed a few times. The CDR3 here is CASSPGLPREYF. The CDR3 DNA reads TGTGCCAGCAGCCCGGGACTACCCCGAGAGTATTTT. V gene TRBV7-9 combines with J gene TRBJ2-3; 7 positions agree with TRBD2. Per the germline V gene, CDR1 is SEHNR and CDR2 is FQNEAQ (reference sequence). The V segment lost 5 bases and the J segment 13 bases; nucleotides outside the gene matches: 9. The CDR3 contains 12 residues.

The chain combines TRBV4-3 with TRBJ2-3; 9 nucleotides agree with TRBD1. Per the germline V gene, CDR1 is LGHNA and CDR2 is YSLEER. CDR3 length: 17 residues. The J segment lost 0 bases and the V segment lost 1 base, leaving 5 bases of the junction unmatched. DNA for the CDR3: TGCGCCAGCAGCCAAGGGACCGGGACAGGGAGCACAGATACGCAGTATTTT. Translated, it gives CASSQGTGTGSTDTQYF.